These 29 T cell receptor beta chains were all obtained from the same sample, sequenced in a study of OX40 agonist ivuxolimab in advanced cancers. The library was generated by the immunoSEQ multiplex PCR assay. In TCRdb, the immuneACCESS table is reduced to in-frame sequences with V and J assigned. These tables do not hold every clone; where another copy was compared, an unresolved V gene accounts for under half, and the others remain unexplained. In this sample the table shows approximately 92,000 clones, around 94% of which occur a single time. The leading ten clones occupy about 0.18% of the sample. The input for sequencing was CD4+ or CD8+ T cells sorted from blood, taken in a trial of the OX40 agonist ivuxolimab. The source is an adult with an advanced solid tumor such as melanoma, head and neck, liver or kidney cancer.

This chain links TRBV6-1 with TRBJ1-2; D might be TRBD1 (5 bases). The CDR3 contains 15 residues. The V end lost 0 bases, the J end lost 3 bases, and 11 bases lay between the germline ends. CDR1 MNHNS and CDR2 SASEGT come from the germline V gene. The CDR3 loop reads CASSEASRADYGYTF. CDR3 DNA: TGTGCCAGCAGTGAAGCGAGCAGGGCGGACTATGGCTACACCTTC.

This clone was seen a few times. The genes are TRBV4-1 and TRBJ2-3; 8 nucleotides match TRBD1. J gave up 0 bases and V 4 bases, and 15 bases lay outside the gene matches. The length of the CDR3 is 19 residues. Per germline, CDR1 MGHRA and CDR2 YSYEKL. CDR3: CASSPRSLRTGTSTDTQYF. The CDR3 region has the DNA TGCGCCAGCAGCCCACGAAGCCTACGGACAGGGACTAGCACAGATACGCAGTATTTT.

V is TRBV28 and J is TRBJ2-3, with 8 positions matching TRBD1. The CDR3 has 15 residues. J gave up 3 bases and V 4 bases, and 6 bases lay outside the gene matches. Germline V gene lookup returns CDR1 MDHEN and CDR2 SYDVKM. The CDR3 DNA reads as TGTGCCAGCAGTTCTCAGGGGGCGAGGACAGATACGCAGTATTTT. Translating gives CASSSQGARTDTQYF. Based on the CDR3 plus reference TRBV28 and TRBJ2-3, the full variable domain is DVKVTQSSRYLVKRTGEKVFLECVQDMDHENMFWYRQDPGLGLRLIYFSYDVKMKEKGDIPEGYSVSREKKERFSLILESASTNQTSMYLCASSSQGARTDTQYFGPGTRLTVL.

This clone was counted a single time. The CDR3 region has the DNA TGTGCCAGCAGCGCCGATGAGGGGGTTCAGCCCCAGCATTTT. It translates to CASSADEGVQPQHF. The chain recombines TRBV9 with TRBJ1-5, with a weak D call TRBD1 (6 bases). The ends were cut back, 3 bases at V and 6 bases at J, with 13 bases in the middle. CDR3 length: 14 amino acids. Germline V gives CDR1 SGDLS, CDR2 YYNGEE.

The gene calls are TRBV19 and TRBJ1-5; D ambiguous. The V gene's germline CDR1 is LNHDA and CDR2 SQIVND (reference sequence). The CDR3 totals 14 residues. Trimming stripped 3 bases from V and 3 bases from J, with 9 bases between. CDR3 sequence (DNA): TGTGCCAGTAGTATTACCCCCTTCAATCAGCCCCAGCATTTT. This sequence encodes CASSITPFNQPQHF.

V gene TRBV28 combines with J gene TRBJ2-2; the match to TRBD1 covers 9 bases. J was trimmed by 5 bases and V by 5 bases; bases with no gene match: 6. Germline CDR1 MDHEN, CDR2 SYDVKM. The CDR3 runs 15 residues. CDR3 nucleotides: TGTGCCAGCAGTCCCTCGACAGGGGGTACCGGGGAGCTGTTTTTT. It codes for CASSPSTGGTGELFF.

The chain employs TRBV18 and TRBJ2-7; the D gene is possibly TRBD1 (6 bases). The CDR3 consists of 16 residues. Per germline, CDR1 KGHSH and CDR2 LQKENI. With 0 bases removed from V and 5 bases from J, the gap between germline ends came to 17 bases. In DNA, the CDR3 is TGTGCCAGCTCACCACCTATGCAGGGGTTTTTCAACGAGCAGTACTTC. Amino acid sequence: CASSPPMQGFFNEQYF.

The chain recombines TRBV25-1 with TRBJ2-7; D is possibly TRBD1 (7 bases). The germline CDR1 and CDR2 sequences are MGHDK and SYGVNS. V was pared by 3 bases and J by 4 bases, with 19 bases between. The CDR3 runs 16 residues. The CDR3 nucleotides are TGTGCCAGCAGTGACCAGGGGGGCCCCCTCATATACGAGCAGTACTTC. Translated: CASSDQGGPLIYEQYF.

This clone has a single count. V usage is TRBV7-9 and J usage is TRBJ1-6; no reliable D call. The germline CDR1 and CDR2 sequences are SEHNR and FQNEAQ (reference sequence). V lost 5 bases and J 9 bases, leaving 20 bases between the germline ends. The CDR3 is 16 amino acids. As DNA, the CDR3 is TGTGCCAGCAGCCCTAGAGGCGGGGAAGGTAGTTCACCCCTCCACTTT. It translates to CASSPRGGEGSSPLHF.

The chain has TRBV7-3 and TRBJ2-1; 7 bases align to TRBD1. The ends lost 5 bases at V and 3 bases at J; junction bases unmatched: 7. CDR3 length: 15 residues. Germline lookup yields CDR1 SGHTA and CDR2 FQGTGA. CDR3: CASSPRDRDYNEQFF. The CDR3, as DNA: TGTGCCAGCAGCCCCCGGGACAGAGACTACAATGAGCAGTTCTTC.

This chain links TRBV18 with TRBJ1-1, with D perhaps TRBD1 (5 bases). Trimming stripped 1 base from V and 4 bases from J, with 13 bases between. The length of the CDR3 is 15 residues. In germline, CDR1 is KGHSH, CDR2 LQKENI. The CDR3 loop is CASSPQGPRTTEAFF. For the CDR3, the DNA is TGTGCCAGCTCACCACAGGGGCCCCGTACCACTGAAGCTTTCTTT. The whole variable domain, filled in from reference TRBV18 and TRBJ1-1, reads NAGVMQNPRHLVRRRGQEARLRCSPMKGHSHVYWYRQLPEEGLKFMVYLQKENIIDESGMPKERFSAEFPKEGPSILRIQQVVRGDSAAYFCASSPQGPRTTEAFFGQGTRLTVV.

V gene TRBV6-1 combines with J gene TRBJ1-4; 10 positions match TRBD1. The CDR3 totals 16 residues. From germline, CDR1 is MNHNS and CDR2 SASEGT. V shed 3 bases and J 1 base; nucleotides not matched to a gene: 2. The CDR3 nucleotides read TGTGCCAGCAGTGAGGGACAGGGGAGAACTAATGAAAAACTGTTTTTT. Residues: CASSEGQGRTNEKLFF.

The chain combines TRBV5-1 with TRBJ2-3; D remains unclear. CDR3 size: 12 residues. Germline loops: CDR1 SGHRS, CDR2 YFSETQ. V lost 2 bases to trimming and J lost 2 bases, with 3 bases between them. The CDR3 here is CASSLTTDTQYF. The DNA of the CDR3 is TGCGCCAGCAGCTTAACCACAGATACGCAGTATTTT.

V gene TRBV7-2 combines with J gene TRBJ1-6, with TRBD1 as a possible D gene (5 bases). Germline-derived CDR1 and CDR2 are SGHTA and FQGNSA. The V gene lost 5 bases and the J gene lost 7 bases, with 15 bases spanning the gap. This CDR3 region has 15 residues. CDR3 loop: CASSPLGGANSPLHF. The CDR3 DNA follows: TGTGCCAGCAGCCCCCTGGGAGGGGCGAATTCACCCCTCCACTTT.

The rearrangement joins TRBV27 to TRBJ1-2; 7 nucleotides agree with TRBD1. There are 15 residues in the CDR3. Germline V gives CDR1 MNHEY, CDR2 SMNVEV (reference sequence). J gave up 3 bases and V 7 bases, and 11 bases lay outside the gene matches. CDR3 nucleotide sequence: TGTGCCAGCACCTACAGGGGTGGGAGATACTATGGCTACACCTTC. Its translation is CASTYRGGRYYGYTF.

The chain joins TRBV6-6 to TRBJ1-2, with TRBD1 as a possible D gene (6 bases). There are 13 residues in the CDR3. Trimming removed 4 bases at V and 2 bases at J, with 8 bases between. The germline V gene encodes CDR1 MNHNY and CDR2 SVGAGI (reference sequence). CDR3 bases: TGTGCCAGCAGTTTTACAGGGAACTATGGCTACACCTTC. This codes for CASSFTGNYGYTF.

The chain combines TRBV7-8 with TRBJ2-7, with TRBD1 matching over 7 bases. Germline CDR1 is SGHVS and CDR2 is FQNEAQ. CDR3 length: 14 amino acids. V shed 5 bases and J 1 base; nucleotides not matched to a gene: 5. In DNA, the CDR3 is TGTGCCAGCAGCACCTACAGGGGTTCCTACGAGCAGTACTTC. It yields the protein CASSTYRGSYEQYF.

The chain recombines TRBV19 with TRBJ1-2; TRBD1 aligns across 8 bases. The CDR3 runs to 14 residues. Germline-derived CDR1 and CDR2 are LNHDA and SQIVND (reference sequence). J gave up 8 bases and V 6 bases, and 11 bases lay outside the gene matches. The CDR3 region is CASSPIRTGLGYTF. The CDR3 DNA reads TGTGCCAGTAGCCCCATAAGGACAGGGTTAGGCTACACCTTC.

V usage is TRBV5-4 and J usage is TRBJ1-2, with TRBD1 as a possible D gene (6 bases). V dropped 0 bases and J dropped 2 bases, with 11 bases sitting between them. The CDR3 spans 15 residues. Looked up from germline, CDR1 is SGHNT and CDR2 is YYREEE (reference sequence). The CDR3 reads CASSLEQGLNYGYTF. CDR3 sequence (DNA): TGTGCCAGCAGCTTGGAACAGGGACTAAACTATGGCTACACCTTC.

This clone was recorded once. The junction and the germline gene differ at one end; a read error may be behind it. The V and J genes are TRBV7-9 and TRBJ1-3, with unresolved D. The germline V gene has CDR1 SEHNR and CDR2 FQNEAQ (reference sequence). The CDR3 is made up of 17 amino acids. CDR3: CASSLDFGPVSGDTIYF. CDR3 coding DNA: TGTGCCAGCAGCTTGGATTTCGGACCGGTCTCTGGAGACACCATATATTTT.

V and J are TRBV7-2 and TRBJ2-7; TRBD2 might be the D (6 bases). Per the germline V gene, CDR1 is SGHTA and CDR2 is FQGNSA. The CDR3 is 15 residues long. V lost 4 bases and J 2 bases, leaving 15 bases between the germline ends. The CDR3 sequence is CASSSVGGGPYEQYF. CDR3 nucleotide sequence: TGTGCCAGCAGCTCCGTGGGGGGAGGTCCCTACGAGCAGTACTTC.

The V and J genes are TRBV7-2 and TRBJ2-2; D is ambiguous. Trimming took off 3 bases at V and 1 base at J, with 6 bases between the two ends. Germline assignment: CDR1 SGHTA and CDR2 FQGNSA. The CDR3 totals 14 residues. This CDR3 is CASSFYQNTGELFF. In nucleotides, the CDR3 is TGTGCCAGCAGCTTCTACCAGAACACCGGGGAGCTGTTTTTT.

The gene calls are TRBV7-2 and TRBJ2-1; the D gene is possibly TRBD2 (5 bases). Germline CDR1 is SGHTA and CDR2 is FQGNSA. Trimming removed 1 base from V and 4 bases from J, with 14 bases in between. CDR3 length: 16 residues. CDR3 residues: CASSLGSGNVYNEQFF. The CDR3, as DNA: TGTGCCAGCAGCTTAGGGTCCGGGAACGTATACAATGAGCAGTTCTTC.

The V call is TRBV7-2, the J call TRBJ1-4; D unresolved. The V end was cut by 2 bases, the J end by 0 bases, with 7 bases between. This CDR3 comprises 15 residues. CDR1 is SGHTA, CDR2 FQGNSA, per germline. CDR3: CASSLRRTTNEKLFF. CDR3 nucleotides: TGTGCCAGCAGCTTACGGAGAACAACTAATGAAAAACTGTTTTTT. The variable domain in full, with the rest retrieved from reference TRBV7-2 and TRBJ1-4, is GAGVSQSPSNKVTEKGKDVELRCDPISGHTALYWYRQSLGQGLEFLIYFQGNSAPDKSGLPSDRFSAERTGGSVSTLTIQRTQQEDSAVYLCASSLRRTTNEKLFFGSGTQLSVL.

The chain links TRBV7-2 to TRBJ1-2, with 8 nucleotides matching TRBD1. CDR1 is SGHTA, CDR2 FQGNSA, per germline. The CDR3 is 15 amino acids. The ends lost 1 base at V and 4 bases at J; junction bases unmatched: 5. CDR3 protein: CASSLDPGTGYGYTF. DNA of the CDR3: TGTGCCAGCAGCTTAGATCCGGGGACAGGCTATGGCTACACCTTC.

The gene calls are TRBV7-9 and TRBJ2-1; D not certain. Between the trimmed V and J ends, which lost 1 base and 10 bases, there was a span of 11 bases. The germline CDR1 and CDR2 sequences are SEHNR and FQNEAQ (reference sequence). The CDR3 covers 13 residues. The CDR3 DNA follows: TGTGCCAGCAGCTTAGTGCCTACGCCGGAGCAGTTCTTC. Its protein is CASSLVPTPEQFF.

The rearrangement joins TRBV5-8 to TRBJ1-4, with a tentative D call TRBD1 (6 bases). CDR3 size: 16 residues. CDR1 and CDR2 from the germline V gene are SGHTS and YDEGEE. With 4 bases removed from V and 0 bases from J, the gap between germline ends came to 13 bases. CDR3 nucleotides: TGTGCCAGCAGCCCCGGGACATCCGCAACTAATGAAAAACTGTTTTTT. Protein sequence: CASSPGTSATNEKLFF.

V usage is TRBV7-9 and J usage is TRBJ2-3; D unclear. There are 13 residues in the CDR3. Germline CDR1 and CDR2: SEHNR and FQNEAQ (reference sequence). The V gene lost 6 bases and the J gene lost 2 bases, with 9 bases spanning the gap. The CDR3 loop is CASSFWDTDTQYF. The CDR3 nucleotides are TGTGCCAGCAGTTTTTGGGACACAGATACGCAGTATTTT.

J is TRBJ2-1 and V is TRBV5-4, with 9 bases that match TRBD2. Germline V gene sequence: CDR1 SGHNT, CDR2 YYREEE (reference sequence). V dropped 2 bases and J dropped 4; count of bases not matched to a gene: 7. This CDR3 comprises 16 residues. This chain's CDR3 is CASSFRAGGLYNEQFF. DNA for the CDR3: TGTGCCAGCAGCTTTCGGGCGGGGGGGCTTTACAATGAGCAGTTCTTC.